In this sample, the clone carrying this T cell receptor (beta chain) is medium-sized. No antigen is known for it. These data originate in a study of breast tumors, draining lymph nodes, adjacent tissues. General study findings and limits: Tumor T cell lymph node origin was a supported hypothesis, not proven. Compared with lymph nodes, tumors were less diverse; compared with nontumor tissue, more.

MiXCR, applied by TCRdb to the multiplex PCR reads, yields one record per CDR3 protein. The sample carries approximately 280,000 distinct CDR3 sequences, 30% to 35% recorded once. Germline V gives CDR1 MGHRA, CDR2 YSYEKL. This CDR3 comprises 13 residues. V was clipped by 4 bases and J by 6 bases, with 12 bases between them. Breast cancer patients provided tissue from their axillary draining lymph nodes. Sequenced material: axillary lymph node tissue. The TCR was taken from a female donor with breast cancer. Some clones in this sample may be carry-over from other donors' samples. The chain couples TRBV4-1 to TRBJ2-5, with unresolved D. CDR3 sequence: CASSPTRGKTQYF. CDR3 bases: TGCGCCAGCAGCCCCACGCGTGGTAAGACCCAGTACTTC.